The TCR beta chain described here comes from a study of blood T cells in healthy people across ages. Approximately 9.2 milliliters was the volume of peripheral blood drawn from each donor. Isolation yielded PBMCs, at least 7 million per sample, in every case. A remark on this clonotype: A much larger clone is a single base away; this may be a read error. A read error is likely, as this CDR3 ends without the conserved phenylalanine or tryptophan.

The authors ran a second PCR of about 7 to 12 cycles using a sample-barcoded 5' primer and a J-beta primer mix. In TCRdb, the 5' RACE reads were re-called with MiXCR into one record per CDR3 protein. Of hundreds of thousands of distinct CDR3 sequences listed, roughly half are singletons. The CDR3 length is 13 residues. The germline gives CDR1 ENHRY, CDR2 SYGVKD. After removal of 5 bases from V and 4 bases from J, the junction contained 5 bases not matched to a gene. The sequence derives from a woman aged 80 or older in good health. This sequence joins TRBV10-3 and TRBJ2-7; 7 nucleotides agree with TRBD1. The sequencing input was blood. CDR3 DNA: TGTGCCATCAGTCCGGGACAGCCTTACGAGCAGTACTAC. Protein: CAISPGQPYEQYY.